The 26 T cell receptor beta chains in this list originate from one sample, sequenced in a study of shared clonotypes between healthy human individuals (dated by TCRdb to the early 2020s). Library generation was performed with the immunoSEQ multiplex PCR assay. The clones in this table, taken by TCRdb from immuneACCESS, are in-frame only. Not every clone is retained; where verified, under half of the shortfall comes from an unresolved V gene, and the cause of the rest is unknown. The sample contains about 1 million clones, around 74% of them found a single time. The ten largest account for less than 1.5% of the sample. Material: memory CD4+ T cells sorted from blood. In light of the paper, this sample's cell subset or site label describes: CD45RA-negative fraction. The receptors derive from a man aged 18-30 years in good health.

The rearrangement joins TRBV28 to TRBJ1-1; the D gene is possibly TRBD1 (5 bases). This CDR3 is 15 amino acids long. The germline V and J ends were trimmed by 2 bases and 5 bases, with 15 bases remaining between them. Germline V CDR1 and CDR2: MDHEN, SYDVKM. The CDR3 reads CASSLNTMGGTEAFF. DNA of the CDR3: TGTGCCAGCAGTTTAAATACGATGGGGGGGACTGAAGCTTTCTTT.

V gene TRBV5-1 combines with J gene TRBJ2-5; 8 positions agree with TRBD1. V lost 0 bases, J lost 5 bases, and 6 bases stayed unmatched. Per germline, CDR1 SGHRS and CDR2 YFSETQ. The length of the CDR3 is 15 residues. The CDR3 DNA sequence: TGCGCCAGCAGCTTGGGTCAGGGGGCAGGGGAGACCCAGTACTTC. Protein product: CASSLGQGAGETQYF.

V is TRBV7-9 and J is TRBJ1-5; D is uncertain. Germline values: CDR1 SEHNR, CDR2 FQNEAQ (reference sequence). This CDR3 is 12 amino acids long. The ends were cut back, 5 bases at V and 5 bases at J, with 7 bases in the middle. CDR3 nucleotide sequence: TGTGCCAGCAGCCTTCCGGATCAGCCCCAGCATTTT. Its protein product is CASSLPDQPQHF.

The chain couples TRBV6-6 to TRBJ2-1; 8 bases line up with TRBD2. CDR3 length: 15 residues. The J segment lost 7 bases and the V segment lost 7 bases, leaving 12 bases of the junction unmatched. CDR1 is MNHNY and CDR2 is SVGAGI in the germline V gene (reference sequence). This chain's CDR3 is CASTRPGLGGNEQFF. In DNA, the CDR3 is TGTGCCAGCACCCGACCGGGACTAGGAGGAAATGAGCAGTTCTTC.

CDR3 sequence (DNA): TGCGCCAGCAGCAGGACGGATTCCTACGAGCAGTACTTC. Amino acids: CASSRTDSYEQYF. The chain is built from TRBV5-1 and TRBJ2-7; no clear D. The CDR3 sequence is 13 residues long. Germline loops: CDR1 SGHRS, CDR2 YFSETQ. Deletions cut 4 bases from V and 1 base from J, with 9 bases between.

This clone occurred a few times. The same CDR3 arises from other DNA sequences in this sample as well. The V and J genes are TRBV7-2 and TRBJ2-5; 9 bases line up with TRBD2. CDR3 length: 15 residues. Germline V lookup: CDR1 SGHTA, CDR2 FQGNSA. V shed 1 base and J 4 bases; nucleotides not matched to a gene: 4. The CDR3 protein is CASSLGAGGRETQYF. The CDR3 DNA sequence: TGTGCCAGCAGCTTAGGTGCGGGAGGGAGAGAGACCCAGTACTTC.

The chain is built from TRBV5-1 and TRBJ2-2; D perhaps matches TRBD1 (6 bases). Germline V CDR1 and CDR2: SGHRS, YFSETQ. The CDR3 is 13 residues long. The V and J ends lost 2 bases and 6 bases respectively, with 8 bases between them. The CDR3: CASSLQGAGELFF. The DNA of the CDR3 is TGCGCCAGCAGCTTACAGGGAGCCGGGGAGCTGTTTTTT.

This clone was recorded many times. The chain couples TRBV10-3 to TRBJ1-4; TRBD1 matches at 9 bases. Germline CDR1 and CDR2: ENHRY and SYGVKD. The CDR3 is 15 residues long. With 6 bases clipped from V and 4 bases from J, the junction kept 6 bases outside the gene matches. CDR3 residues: CAIRPGTGNNEKLFF. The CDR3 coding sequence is TGTGCCATCAGACCCGGGACAGGGAATAATGAAAAACTGTTTTTT.

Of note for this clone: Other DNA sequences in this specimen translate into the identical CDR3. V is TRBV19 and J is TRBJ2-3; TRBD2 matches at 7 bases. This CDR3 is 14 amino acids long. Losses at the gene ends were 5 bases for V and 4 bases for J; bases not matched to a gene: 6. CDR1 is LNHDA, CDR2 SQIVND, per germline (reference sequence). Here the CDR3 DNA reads TGTGCCAGTAGTCTCGCGGGAGCGCCAGATACGCAGTATTTT. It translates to CASSLAGAPDTQYF.

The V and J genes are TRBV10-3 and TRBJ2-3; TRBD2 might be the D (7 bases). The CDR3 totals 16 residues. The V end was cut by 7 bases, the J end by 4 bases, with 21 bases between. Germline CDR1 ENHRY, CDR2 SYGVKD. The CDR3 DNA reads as TGTGCCATCACCGCCGGGGGGCAGGATGCTGCAGATACGCAGTATTTT. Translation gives CAITAGGQDAADTQYF.

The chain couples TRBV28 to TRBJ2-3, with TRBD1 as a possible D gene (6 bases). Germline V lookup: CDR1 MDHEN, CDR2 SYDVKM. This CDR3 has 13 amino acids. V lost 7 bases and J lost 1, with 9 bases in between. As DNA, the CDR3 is TGTGCCAGCACGTCAGGGGGCACAGATACGCAGTATTTT. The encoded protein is CASTSGGTDTQYF.

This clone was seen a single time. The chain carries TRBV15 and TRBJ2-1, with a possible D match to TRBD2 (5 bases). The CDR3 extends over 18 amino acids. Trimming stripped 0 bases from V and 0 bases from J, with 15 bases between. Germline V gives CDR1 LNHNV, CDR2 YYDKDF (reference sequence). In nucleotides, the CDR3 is TGTGCCACCAGCAGAGATTTTTCGGGGTCGAGCTCCTACAATGAGCAGTTCTTC. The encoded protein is CATSRDFSGSSSYNEQFF.

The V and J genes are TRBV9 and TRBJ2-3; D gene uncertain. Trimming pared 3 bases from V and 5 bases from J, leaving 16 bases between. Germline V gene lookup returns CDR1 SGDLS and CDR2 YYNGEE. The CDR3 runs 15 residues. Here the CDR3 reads CASSGSHPTGDTQYF. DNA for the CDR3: TGTGCCAGCAGCGGGTCCCACCCGACGGGAGATACGCAGTATTTT. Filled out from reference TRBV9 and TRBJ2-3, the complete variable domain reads DSGVTQTPKHLITATGQRVTLRCSPRSGDLSVYWYQQSLDQGLQFLIQYYNGEERAKGNILERFSAQQFPDLHSELNLSSLELGDSALYFCASSGSHPTGDTQYFGPGTRLTVL.

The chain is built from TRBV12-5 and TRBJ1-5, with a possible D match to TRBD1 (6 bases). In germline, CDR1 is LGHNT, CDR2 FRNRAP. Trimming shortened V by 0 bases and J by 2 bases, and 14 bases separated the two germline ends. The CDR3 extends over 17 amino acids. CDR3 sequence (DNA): TGTGCTAGTGGTTTGGTACACCCGGGGGCTGGCAATCAGCCCCAGCATTTT. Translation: CASGLVHPGAGNQPQHF.

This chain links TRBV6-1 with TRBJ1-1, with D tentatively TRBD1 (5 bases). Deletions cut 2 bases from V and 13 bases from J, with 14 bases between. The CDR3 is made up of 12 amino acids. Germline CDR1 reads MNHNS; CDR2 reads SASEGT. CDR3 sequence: CASSEPPGRFFF. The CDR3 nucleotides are TGTGCCAGCAGTGAACCCCCGGGACGGTTTTTCTTT.

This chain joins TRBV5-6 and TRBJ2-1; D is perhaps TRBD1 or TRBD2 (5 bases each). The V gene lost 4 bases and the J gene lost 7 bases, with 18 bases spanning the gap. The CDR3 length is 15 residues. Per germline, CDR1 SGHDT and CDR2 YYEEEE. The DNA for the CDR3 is TGTGCCAGCAGCCTAGAATCGGGGCGGGCAAATGAGCAGTTCTTC. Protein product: CASSLESGRANEQFF.

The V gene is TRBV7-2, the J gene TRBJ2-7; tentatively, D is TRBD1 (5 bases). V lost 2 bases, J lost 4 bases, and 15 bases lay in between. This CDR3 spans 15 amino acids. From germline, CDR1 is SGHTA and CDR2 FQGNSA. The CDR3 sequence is CASSLKWAGNYEQYF. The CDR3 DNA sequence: TGTGCCAGCAGCTTAAAGTGGGCAGGGAATTACGAGCAGTACTTC.

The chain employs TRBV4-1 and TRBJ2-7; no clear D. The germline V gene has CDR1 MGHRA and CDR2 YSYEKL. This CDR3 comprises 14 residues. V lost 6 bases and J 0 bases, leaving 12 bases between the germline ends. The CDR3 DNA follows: TGCGCCAGCAGACAACAATCCCACTCCTACGAGCAGTACTTC. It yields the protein CASRQQSHSYEQYF.

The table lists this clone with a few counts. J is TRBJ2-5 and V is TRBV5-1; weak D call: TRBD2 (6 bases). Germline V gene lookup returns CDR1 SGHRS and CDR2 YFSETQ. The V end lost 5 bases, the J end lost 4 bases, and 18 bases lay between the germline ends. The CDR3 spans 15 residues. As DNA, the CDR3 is TGCGCCAGCAGGGAGGGACGAGTATGGGGAGAGACCCAGTACTTC. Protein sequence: CASREGRVWGETQYF.

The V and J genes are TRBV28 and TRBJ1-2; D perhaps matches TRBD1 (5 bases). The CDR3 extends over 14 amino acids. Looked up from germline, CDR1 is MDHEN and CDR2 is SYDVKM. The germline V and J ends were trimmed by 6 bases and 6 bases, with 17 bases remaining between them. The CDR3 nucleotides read TGTGCCAGCAGCCCCCATCAGAGGGGCGATGGCTACACCTTC. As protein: CASSPHQRGDGYTF.

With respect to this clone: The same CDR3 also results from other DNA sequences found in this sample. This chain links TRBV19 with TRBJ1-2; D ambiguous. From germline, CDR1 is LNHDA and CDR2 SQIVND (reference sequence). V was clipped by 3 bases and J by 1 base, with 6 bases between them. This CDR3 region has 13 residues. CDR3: CASSIRVNYGYTF. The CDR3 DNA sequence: TGTGCCAGTAGTATCCGGGTTAACTATGGCTACACCTTC. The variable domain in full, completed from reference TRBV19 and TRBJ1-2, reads DGGITQSPKYLFRKEGQNVTLSCEQNLNHDAMYWYRQDPGQGLRLIYYSQIVNDFQKGDIAEGYSVSREKKESFPLTVTSAQKNPTAFYLCASSIRVNYGYTFGSGTRLTVV.

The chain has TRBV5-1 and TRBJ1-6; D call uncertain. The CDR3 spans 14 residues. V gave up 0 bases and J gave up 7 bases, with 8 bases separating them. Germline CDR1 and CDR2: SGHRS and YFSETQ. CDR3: CASSLGSQNSPLHF. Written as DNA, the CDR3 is TGCGCCAGCAGCTTGGGCAGTCAAAATTCACCCCTCCACTTT.

CDR3 in DNA: TGCGCCAGCAGCTTGGGAGGACACTCCGGGGAGCTGTTTTTT. Translating gives CASSLGGHSGELFF. The chain is built from TRBV5-1 and TRBJ2-2, with D perhaps matching TRBD1 (5 bases). CDR3 length equals 14 residues. V lost 0 bases, J lost 6 bases, and 9 bases lay in between. Germline CDR1 is SGHRS and CDR2 is YFSETQ.

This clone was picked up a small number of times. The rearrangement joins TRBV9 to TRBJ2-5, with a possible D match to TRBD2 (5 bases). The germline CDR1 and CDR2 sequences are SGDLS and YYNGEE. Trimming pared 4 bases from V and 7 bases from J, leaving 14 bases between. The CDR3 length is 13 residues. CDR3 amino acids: CASSQILGRTQYF. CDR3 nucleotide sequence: TGTGCCAGCAGCCAGATACTAGGGCGGACCCAGTACTTC.

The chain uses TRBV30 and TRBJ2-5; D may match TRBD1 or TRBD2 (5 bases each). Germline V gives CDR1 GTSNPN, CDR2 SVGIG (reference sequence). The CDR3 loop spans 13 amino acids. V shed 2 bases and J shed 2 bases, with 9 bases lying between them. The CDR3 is CAWSFGAQETQYF. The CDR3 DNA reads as TGTGCCTGGAGTTTCGGGGCACAAGAGACCCAGTACTTC.

The CDR3 DNA reads as TGTGCCATCAGTCCGACAGGGGGCAATGAGCAGTTCTTC. This sequence encodes CAISPTGGNEQFF. The chain couples TRBV10-3 to TRBJ2-1; 9 positions agree with TRBD1. The V gene end was trimmed by 5 bases and the J gene end by 6 bases; junction bases not matched to a gene: 2. This CDR3 comprises 13 residues. Germline V CDR1 and CDR2: ENHRY, SYGVKD.